The 15 T cell receptor beta chains reported below all come from one sample, sequenced in a study of T cell responses to AZD1222 COVID-19 vaccine. The method was immunoSEQ multiplex PCR; TCRdb's version includes in-frame clones alone and lacks a portion of them. The sample consists of 160,000 or so clones, roughly 94% of them appearing once. Sample: peripheral blood, taken 28 days after the second AZD1222 dose. Receptors originate from an adult who received the AZD1222 COVID-19 vaccine.

V gene TRBV4-1 combines with J gene TRBJ2-7; TRBD1 matches at 9 bases. The CDR3 has 15 residues. Trimming cost V 2 bases and J 2 bases; bases outside gene matches: 4. Germline V gives CDR1 MGHRA, CDR2 YSYEKL. The CDR3 nucleotides are TGCGCCAGCAGCCAATCGGACAGGGGCACCTACGAGCAGTACTTC. It is translated as CASSQSDRGTYEQYF.

The chain carries TRBV9 and TRBJ1-2; D is unclear. Germline V CDR1 and CDR2: SGDLS, YYNGEE. Trimming cost V 0 bases and J 5 bases, with 8 bases left between them. The CDR3 runs to 13 residues. DNA of the CDR3: TGTGCCAGCAGCGTAGGCGGTCGTTATGGCTACACCTTC. Translation gives CASSVGGRYGYTF.

The chain recombines TRBV27 with TRBJ2-1, with TRBD2 matching 10 bases. The CDR3 is 14 amino acids. The germline V gene has CDR1 MNHEY and CDR2 SMNVEV (reference sequence). Germline trimming cut 6 bases from V and 5 bases from J; bases unmatched to any gene: 4. The CDR3, as DNA: TGTGCCAGCAGGGACGGACTAGCGGACAATGAGCAGTTCTTC. It translates to CASRDGLADNEQFF.

This clone was picked up one time. The chain combines TRBV28 with TRBJ2-7, with 15 nucleotides matching TRBD2. This CDR3 spans 17 amino acids. Trimming took 4 bases from V and 0 from J; bases not matched to a gene: 4. Per germline, CDR1 MDHEN and CDR2 SYDVKM. The CDR3 region is CASSWGLAGGSSYEQYF. In nucleotides, the CDR3 is TGTGCCAGCAGTTGGGGACTAGCGGGAGGTAGCTCCTACGAGCAGTACTTC.

The V gene is TRBV5-4, the J gene TRBJ2-2; no reliable D call. Germline V gene lookup returns CDR1 SGHNT and CDR2 YYREEE (reference sequence). The CDR3 covers 15 residues. V lost 1 base, J lost 1 base, and 8 bases lay in between. The CDR3 reads CASSLPQKNTGELFF. CDR3 bases: TGTGCCAGCAGCTTGCCACAGAAGAACACCGGGGAGCTGTTTTTT.

The chain carries TRBV7-2 and TRBJ2-1; 9 bases are shared with TRBD2. There are 18 residues in the CDR3. CDR1 and CDR2 (germline): SGHTA, FQGNSA. The V gene end was trimmed by 0 bases and the J gene end by 3 bases; junction bases not matched to a gene: 9. The CDR3 DNA reads as TGTGCCAGCAGCTTAGCTCGGGCTAGCGGGGTAATCTACAATGAGCAGTTCTTC. It translates to CASSLARASGVIYNEQFF.

The genes are TRBV7-2 and TRBJ1-1, with TRBD1 identical over 7 bases. The germline gives CDR1 SGHTA, CDR2 FQGNSA. V shed 4 bases and J 4 bases; nucleotides not matched to a gene: 3. There are 13 residues in the CDR3. The CDR3 bases are TGTGCCAGCAGCTCGACAGGGAGCACTGAAGCTTTCTTT. It codes for CASSSTGSTEAFF.

V is TRBV4-1 and J is TRBJ1-2; D ambiguous. This CDR3 has 13 residues. V lost 3 bases, J lost 7 bases, and 12 bases lay in between. CDR1 and CDR2 from the germline V gene are MGHRA and YSYEKL. The CDR3 DNA reads TGCGCCAGCAGCCACCCAGGCGGGTCTGGCTACACCTTC. Encoded protein: CASSHPGGSGYTF.

This rearrangement joins TRBV30 to TRBJ2-1; 11 bases line up with TRBD2. The V segment lost 1 base and the J segment 10 bases; nucleotides outside the gene matches: 9. CDR1 is GTSNPN, CDR2 SVGIG, per germline (reference sequence). CDR3 length equals 15 residues. This CDR3 reads CAWSGGTSGFREQFF. In nucleotides, the CDR3 is TGTGCCTGGAGTGGGGGGACTAGCGGTTTCAGGGAGCAGTTCTTC.

This chain uses TRBV9 with TRBJ2-7; 9 bases match TRBD2. V was pared by 4 bases and J by 2 bases, with 10 bases of the junction left unmatched. CDR1 is SGDLS and CDR2 is YYNGEE in the germline V gene. CDR3 length: 16 amino acids. The CDR3 bases are TGTGCCAGCAGCCCACTGGGGGCGGGAGGGACCTACGAGCAGTACTTC. This encodes CASSPLGAGGTYEQYF.

The gene calls are TRBV10-1 and TRBJ1-6; 8 bases map to TRBD1. The germline V gene encodes CDR1 WNHNN and CDR2 SYGVQD (reference sequence). Germline trimming cut 6 bases from V and 10 bases from J; bases unmatched to any gene: 5. The CDR3 consists of 13 residues. CDR3 DNA sequence: TGCGCCAGCAGCGACAGGGGAAGGTCACCCCTCCACTTT. This codes for CASSDRGRSPLHF.

CDR3 DNA sequence: TGTGCCAGCAGCCAAGAGCGTTCCTCTACCCAGTACTTC. It translates to CASSQERSSTQYF. The chain uses TRBV3-1 (or the pseudogene TRBV3-2) and TRBJ2-5, with D unresolved. Deletions cut 0 bases from V and 8 bases from J, with 10 bases between. Germline CDR1 LGHDT, CDR2 YNNKEL (reference sequence). The CDR3 runs 13 residues.

In this sample, this clone turned up once. The chain is built from TRBV3-1 (or the pseudogene TRBV3-2) and TRBJ2-5, with D possibly being TRBD2 (5 bases). The CDR3 has 15 residues. The germline V and J ends were trimmed by 4 bases and 4 bases, with 16 bases remaining between them. The germline V gene encodes CDR1 LGHDT and CDR2 YNNKEL (reference sequence). CDR3 DNA: TGTGCCAGCAGCCCAAGTACACTAGAGCTAGAGACCCAGTACTTC. It is translated as CASSPSTLELETQYF.

For the CDR3, the DNA is TGTGCCAGTAGTACGACGGGTGGTGGAGTCACCATATATTTT. Translated: CASSTTGGGVTIYF. This sequence joins TRBV19 and TRBJ1-3; the D is unclear. The CDR3 has 14 amino acids. Trimming shortened V by 4 bases and J by 9 bases, and 16 bases separated the two germline ends. In germline, CDR1 is LNHDA, CDR2 SQIVND (reference sequence).

In this sample, this clone turned up a few times. The rearrangement uses TRBV27 and TRBJ1-2; 9 bases match TRBD1. V gave up 4 bases and J gave up 3 bases; unmatched junction bases: 3. Germline loops: CDR1 MNHEY, CDR2 SMNVEV (reference sequence). The CDR3 totals 14 residues. The CDR3: CASSSTGGYYGYTF. CDR3 coding DNA: TGTGCCAGCAGTTCTACAGGGGGCTACTATGGCTACACCTTC.